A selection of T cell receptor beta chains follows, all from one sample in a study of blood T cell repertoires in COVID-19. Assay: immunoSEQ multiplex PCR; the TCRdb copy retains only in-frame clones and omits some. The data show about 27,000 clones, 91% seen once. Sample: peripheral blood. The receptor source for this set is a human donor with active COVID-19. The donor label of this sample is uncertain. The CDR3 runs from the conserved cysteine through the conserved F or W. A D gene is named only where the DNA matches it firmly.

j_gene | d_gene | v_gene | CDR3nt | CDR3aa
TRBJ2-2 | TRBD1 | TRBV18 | TGTGCCAGCTCCCAAGGGACAGGGGTCACGAACCGGGAGCTGTTTTTT | CASSQGTGVTNRELFF
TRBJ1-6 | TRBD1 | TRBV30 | TGTGCCTGGAGTGTGACCGGGACAGGGGCTAATTCACCCCTCCACTTT | CAWSVTGTGANSPLHF
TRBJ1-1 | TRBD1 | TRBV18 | TGTGCCAGCTCACCAGACAGGGGCCTACGGTACACTGAAGCTTTCTTT | CASSPDRGLRYTEAFF
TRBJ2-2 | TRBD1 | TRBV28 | TGTGCCAGCAGTTTACCCACTCAGGGGGTCGGGGAGCTGTTTTTT | CASSLPTQGVGELFF
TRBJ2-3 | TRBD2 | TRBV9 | TGTGCCAGCGGAGGGACTAGCGGGACCACAGATACGCAGTATTTT | CASGGTSGTTDTQYF
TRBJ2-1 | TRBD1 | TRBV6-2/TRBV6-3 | TGTGCCAGCAGTTACCGCGGGACAGGGAGAGGCTATGAGCAGTTCTTC | CASSYRGTGRGYEQFF